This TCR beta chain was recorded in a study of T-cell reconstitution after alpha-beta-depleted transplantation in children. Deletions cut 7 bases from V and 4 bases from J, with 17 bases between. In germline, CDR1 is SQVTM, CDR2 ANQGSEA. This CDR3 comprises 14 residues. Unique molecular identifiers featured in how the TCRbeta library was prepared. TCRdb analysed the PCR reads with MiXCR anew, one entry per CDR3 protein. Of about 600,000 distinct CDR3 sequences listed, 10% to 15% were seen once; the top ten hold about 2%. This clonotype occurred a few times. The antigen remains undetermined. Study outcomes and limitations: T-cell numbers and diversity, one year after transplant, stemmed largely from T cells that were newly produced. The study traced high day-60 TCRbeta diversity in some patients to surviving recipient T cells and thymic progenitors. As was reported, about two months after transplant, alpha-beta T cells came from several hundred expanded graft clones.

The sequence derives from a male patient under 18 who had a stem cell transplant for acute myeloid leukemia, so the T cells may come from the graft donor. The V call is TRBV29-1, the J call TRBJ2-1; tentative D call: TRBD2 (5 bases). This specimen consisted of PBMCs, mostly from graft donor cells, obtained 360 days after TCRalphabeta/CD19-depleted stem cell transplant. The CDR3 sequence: CSEIRLSGYNEQFF. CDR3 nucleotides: TGCAGCGAGATCCGCTTGTCGGGATACAATGAGCAGTTCTTC.